The 17 T cell receptor beta chains reported below all come from one sample, sequenced in a study of T cells in Graves' hyperthyroidism and ophthalmopathy. The source material, RNA transcripts, was used to amplify TCR beta CDR3 regions. The HTBI set primed first-round TCR CDR3 RT-PCR. TCRdb redid the calling of the multiplex PCR reads with MiXCR, one entry per CDR3 protein. The sample contains some 350,000 distinct CDR3 sequences, approximately 15% of which appear only once. Sequenced: blood. Receptor source: a woman aged 18-29 years with Graves' hyperthyroidism that later progressed to Graves' ophthalmopathy.

This clonotype appeared many times. The V and J genes are TRBV6-2 or TRBV6-3 and TRBJ1-4; D is uncertain. The CDR3 runs 15 residues. Germline assignment: CDR1 MNHEY and CDR2 SVGEGT. V was cut by 4 bases and J by 8 bases, with 17 bases left in between. The DNA of the CDR3 is TGTGCCAGCAGTTCGATCGGGGTTGATGGAGAAAAACTGTTTTTT. Translated: CASSSIGVDGEKLFF.

This clonotype has a handful of counts. V gene TRBV3-1 combines with J gene TRBJ2-3; TRBD2 aligns across 8 bases. This CDR3 is 20 amino acids long. J gave up 0 bases and V 1 base, and 15 bases lay outside the gene matches. From germline, CDR1 is LGHDT and CDR2 YNNKEL (reference sequence). The CDR3 region is CASSQGTGTSKGTSTDTQYF. The CDR3 DNA sequence: TGTGCCAGCAGCCAAGGTACCGGGACTAGTAAAGGGACTAGCACAGATACGCAGTATTTT.

In its sample, this clonotype was seen once. The genes are TRBV12-3 or TRBV12-4 and TRBJ2-1, with 8 bases fitting TRBD1. This CDR3 spans 15 amino acids. With 3 bases clipped from V and 10 bases from J, the junction kept 11 bases outside the gene matches. The CDR3 region is CASSLSGGAPYEQFF. CDR3 nucleotide sequence: TGTGCCAGCAGTTTGTCAGGGGGCGCGCCGTACGAGCAGTTCTTC.

This clonotype was detected many times. This chain uses TRBV7-3 with TRBJ2-1; 9 positions match TRBD2. The V gene end was trimmed by 0 bases and the J gene end by 8 bases; junction bases not matched to a gene: 5. The CDR3 is 15 amino acids. Germline CDR1 and CDR2: SGHTA and FQGTGA. CDR3 amino acids: CASSLTFSGSDEQFF. CDR3 coding DNA: TGTGCCAGCAGCTTAACGTTTAGCGGGAGTGATGAGCAGTTCTTC.

V and J are TRBV18 and TRBJ2-7, with 7 bases aligning to TRBD1. Germline lookup yields CDR1 KGHSH and CDR2 LQKENI. Trimming cost V 5 bases and J 5 bases; bases outside gene matches: 3. The CDR3 sequence is 12 residues long. CDR3 protein: CASSTDRDEQYF. The CDR3 DNA reads as TGTGCCAGCTCAACCGACAGGGACGAGCAGTACTTC.

This clonotype was picked up many times. The chain employs TRBV5-1 and TRBJ1-1, with 9 nucleotides matching TRBD1. J lost 1 base, V lost 4 bases, and 5 bases had no gene match. The CDR3 consists of 15 residues. CDR1 is SGHRS, CDR2 YFSETQ, per germline. For the CDR3, the DNA is TGCGCCAGCAGCATACCGGGACAGGGGAACACTGAAGCTTTCTTT. Its translation is CASSIPGQGNTEAFF.

Many counts were recorded for this clonotype. This chain uses TRBV18 with TRBJ2-3, with 7 bases matching TRBD1. The length of the CDR3 is 17 residues. The V segment lost 0 bases and the J segment 2 bases; nucleotides outside the gene matches: 8. CDR1 is KGHSH, CDR2 LQKENI, per germline. CDR3 protein: CASSPPVKGAYTDTQYF. The CDR3 nucleotides are TGTGCCAGCTCACCACCGGTAAAGGGGGCCTACACAGATACGCAGTATTTT.

This clonotype was picked up one time. A read error may explain this, as a much larger clone is one base away. The CDR3 DNA sequence: TGTGCCAGCAGCCCCTCAATGGGGCGCATAGATACGCAGTATTTT. This gives the protein CASSPSMGRIDTQYF. The gene calls are TRBV7-9 and TRBJ2-3; tentative D call: TRBD1 (5 bases). Deletions cut 5 bases from V and 5 bases from J, with 17 bases between. This CDR3 has 15 amino acids. The germline V gene encodes CDR1 SEHNR and CDR2 FQNEAQ (reference sequence).

Concerning this clonotype itself: A much larger clone lies a single base off, so this may be a read error. The CDR3 is CASSQAVGGTQYF. The CDR3 coding sequence is TGCGCCAGCAGCCAGGCCGTAGGGGGGACCCAGTACTTC. This chain connects TRBV4-1 to TRBJ2-5; D is perhaps TRBD1 (6 bases). CDR1 MGHRA and CDR2 YSYEKL come from the germline V gene. This CDR3 region has 13 residues. Trimming removed 3 bases at V and 7 bases at J, with 12 bases between.

V and J are TRBV10-2 and TRBJ2-2, with a tentative D call TRBD1 (5 bases). Trimming shortened V by 7 bases and J by 4 bases, and 13 bases separated the two germline ends. CDR1 is WSHSY, CDR2 SAAADI, per germline. CDR3 size: 14 residues. CDR3 loop: CASNPGIVTGELFF. In DNA, the CDR3 is TGCGCCAGCAATCCAGGGATTGTCACCGGGGAGCTGTTTTTT.

This clonotype occurred many times. The rearrangement uses TRBV3-1 and TRBJ2-7, with TRBD2 matching 14 bases. In germline, CDR1 is LGHDT, CDR2 YNNKEL (reference sequence). The CDR3 totals 18 residues. Trimming took 5 bases from V and 2 from J; bases not matched to a gene: 11. CDR3 sequence reads: CASSYPAGTSGRPYEQYF. In DNA form, the CDR3 reads TGTGCCAGCAGCTACCCAGCCGGGACTAGCGGGAGACCCTACGAGCAGTACTTC.

In the case of this clonotype: This may be a read error: a much more frequent sequence differs by one nucleotide. V and J are TRBV9 and TRBJ1-1, with D perhaps TRBD1 (5 bases). The CDR3 has 13 residues. Germline V gene sequence: CDR1 SGDLS, CDR2 YYNGEE. The CDR3 DNA sequence: TGTGCCTGCAGCGTAGCTGGGACTTCTGAAGCTTTCTTT. Its protein is CACSVAGTSEAFF.

The chain employs TRBV5-6 and TRBJ2-1, with 11 positions matching TRBD2. Germline trimming cut 1 base from V and 2 bases from J; bases unmatched to any gene: 5. CDR3 length: 17 residues. Germline V gene data show CDR1 as SGHDT and CDR2 as YYEEEE. The CDR3: CASSLFSGRVAYNEQFF. For the CDR3, the DNA is TGTGCCAGCAGCTTGTTTAGCGGGAGGGTGGCCTACAATGAGCAGTTCTTC.

This clonotype was recorded a few times. This chain joins TRBV19 and TRBJ2-1; D might be TRBD1 or TRBD2, each matching 6 bases. CDR3 length equals 17 residues. CDR1 is LNHDA, CDR2 SQIVND, per germline (reference sequence). Trimming left V 6 bases short and J 1 base short, with 19 bases between. CDR3 amino acids: CASRGGGPRTSYNEQFF. The DNA for the CDR3 is TGTGCCAGTAGAGGGGGAGGACCCCGTACTTCCTACAATGAGCAGTTCTTC.

About this clonotype itself: Given a much more abundant clone one base away, this may be a read error. The chain is built from TRBV20-1 and TRBJ2-5; 12 bases are shared with TRBD2. This CDR3 spans 15 amino acids. Germline V gives CDR1 DFQATT, CDR2 SNEGSKA (reference sequence). The CDR3 is CSAGDTSGRWETQYF. The CDR3 DNA reads as TGCAGTGCTGGAGATACTAGCGGGAGGTGGGAGACCCAGTACTTC.

This clonotype was counted between two and nine times. The chain is built from TRBV4-1 and TRBJ1-5; D is possibly TRBD1 (6 bases). This CDR3 is 15 amino acids long. Trimming shortened V by 0 bases and J by 6 bases, and 12 bases separated the two germline ends. Germline V lookup: CDR1 MGHRA, CDR2 YSYEKL. The DNA of the CDR3 is TGCGCCAGCAGCCAAGATCGAGGGACAAGTCAGCCCCAGCATTTT. Translated, it gives CASSQDRGTSQPQHF.

At least ten counts were recorded for this clonotype. The chain uses TRBV30 and TRBJ2-7, with D maybe TRBD1 (6 bases). Germline V lookup: CDR1 GTSNPN, CDR2 SVGIG (reference sequence). The germline V and J ends were trimmed by 4 bases and 3 bases, with 13 bases remaining between them. The CDR3 spans 13 residues. Written as DNA, the CDR3 is TGTGCCTGGACGGACAGTCTAGTCTACGAGCAGTACTTC. It encodes CAWTDSLVYEQYF.